Described below is a single T cell receptor (beta chain) sequence and its context. The clone's antigen remains unknown. No much larger clone is present one base from it, and per-base qualities are unavailable. The data stem from a study of cytotoxic CD8 clonotypes in ibrutinib-treated CLL (dated by TCRdb to about 2021). Study-level background: The cohort included roughly 15 treatment-naive and about a dozen relapsed/refractory patients; roughly 17 were IGHV unmutated. Responses were partial in roughly 24 patients and complete in 2; after median about 5.5 years follow-up, some 15 stayed in remission and some twelve progressed. On average, each sample yielded hundreds of thousands of productive templates and around 98,000 productive rearrangements. The response samples were drawn at a median of around eleven months into treatment, with a range of about 6 to 36 months. Cryopreserved peripheral blood mononuclear cells were collected before treatment, at response, and at either disease progression or sustained remission. Longitudinal samples were obtainable from 26 of the 86 participants in the trial. Every remission and progressive disease sample was obtained while ibrutinib was still being received by the patients. Study-wide conclusions, independent of this receptor: An increase in clonality was observed at ibrutinib response, with clonality remaining stable during sustained remission and falling back toward baseline at progression. Baseline clonality exceeded that of age-matched healthy donors and correlated strongly with circulating CD8+ T-cell counts. Sampling times were not matched between patients in sustained remission and patients whose disease was progressing, and lymph node repertoires were not examined. Public clonotypes were rare and either shrank or stayed stable during treatment, and the rise in clonality at ibrutinib response reflected expansion of private clonotypes.

The time point label of this sample denotes: about 11 months on ibrutinib. Approximately 2 micrograms of genomic DNA were extracted from cryopreserved PBMCs for TCR beta library preparation. Longitudinal blood samples from CLL patients on ibrutinib monotherapy underwent high-throughput TCR beta sequencing. Patients were enrolled in a phase 2 open-label single-center ibrutinib monotherapy trial. A MiSeq instrument was used for deep resolution sequencing, which targeted depths ranging from 1 in 1 million up to 1 in 200,000 T cells, with coverage averaging 10x for each clonotype. TCR beta libraries were generated with the immunoSEQ hsTCRB Kit. As for the authors' bioinformatics: Data were analyzed with ImmunoSEQ Data Assistant and ImmunoSEQ Analyzer, with V, D and J genes assigned per IMGT definitions. Clonality, with values ranging from 0 to 1, was calculated as one minus the normalized Shannon entropy of productive rearrangement frequencies. Only overrepresented clonotypes making up at least 0.05% of each patient's repertoire were included in the public clonotype analysis. Approximately 12 age-matched healthy donor repertoires from immuneACCESS were used as controls for clonality. Sourced from immuneACCESS, this table was stored by TCRdb with only in-frame sequences that have V and J called. A share of the clones is absent; for the studies checked, an unresolved V gene accounts for under half, and the remainder has no known explanation. V, J and clone size were drawn from that table, and D and trimming were deduced from the DNA. A total of more than 200,000 clones appear in this sample, roughly 77% of them only once. Of the sample, roughly 5.8% is held by the ten largest clones.

The CDR3 contains 15 residues, cysteine and phenylalanine counted. Solely the CDR3 DNA is kept, with 45 bases framed from the first base. V sheds 2 bases and J sheds 9 bases, leaving 17 bases between their ends. CDR1 and CDR2 are drawn from the germline V gene: SNHLY, FYNNEI. The sequence was collected from a human donor with chronic lymphocytic leukemia. Here the chain combines TRBV2 and TRBJ2-1; the D region possibly corresponds to TRBD2 (5 bases align). This specimen was PBMCs, taken after 12 months of ibrutinib treatment. The nucleotides read TGTGCCAGCAGTGAACAGGCTAGCAATGCGGGTGAGCAGTTCTTC. It translates as CASSEQASNAGEQFF.